The 20 T cell receptor beta chains reported below all come from one sample, sequenced in a study of CD8 T cells in ankylosing spondylitis. MiXCR, run by TCRdb on the 5' RACE reads, gives a single entry per CDR3 protein. Of nearly 350,000 distinct CDR3 sequences listed, roughly 14% were seen once; the top ten hold around 1%. The sequencing sample was made of blood, either unsorted or a sorted T cell fraction (not recorded which). The receptors stem from a male donor with ankylosing spondylitis or in good health (not recorded which).

This clonotype was seen a few times. The chain uses TRBV27 and TRBJ2-7, with D perhaps TRBD2 (5 bases). Germline V lookup: CDR1 MNHEY, CDR2 SMNVEV (reference sequence). The CDR3 sequence is 18 residues long. Trimming took off 2 bases at V and 3 bases at J, with 23 bases between the two ends. DNA for the CDR3: TGTGCCAGCAGTTTAGCCCGATCGTCTAGCAACCGAGGCTACGAGCAGTACTTC. Translated, it gives CASSLARSSSNRGYEQYF.

This clonotype was picked up a small number of times. The chain uses TRBV5-1 and TRBJ2-2; TRBD1 matches at 7 bases. This CDR3 is built from 14 residues. V lost 1 base and J lost 6; bases outside the gene matches: 3. Germline CDR1 SGHRS, CDR2 YFSETQ. The DNA of the CDR3 is TGCGCCAGCAGCTTGACAGGGGACGCCGGGGAGCTGTTTTTT. Its protein product is CASSLTGDAGELFF.

The gene calls are TRBV12-3 or TRBV12-4 and TRBJ2-3; perhaps TRBD1 as D (5 bases). V was cut by 2 bases and J by 4 bases, with 10 bases left in between. The CDR3 is 14 residues long. CDR3 in DNA: TGTGCCAGCAGTTTAAGACAGAGAGCAGATACGCAGTATTTT. Translating gives CASSLRQRADTQYF.

This clonotype was seen more than once but under ten times. The J gene is TRBJ1-2, the V gene TRBV5-1; D may be TRBD1 (5 bases). From germline, CDR1 is SGHRS and CDR2 YFSETQ. V was cut by 3 bases and J by 6 bases, with 18 bases left in between. This CDR3 spans 15 amino acids. The CDR3 here is CASSSGGAREDGYTF. The CDR3 bases are TGCGCCAGCAGCTCGGGTGGGGCCAGGGAGGATGGCTACACCTTC. Together with reference TRBV5-1 and TRBJ1-2, the CDR3 gives the full variable domain: KAGVTQTPRYLIKTRGQQVTLSCSPISGHRSVSWYQQTPGQGLQFLFEYFSETQRNKGNFPGRFSGRQFSNSRSEMNVSTLELGDSALYLCASSSGGAREDGYTFGSGTRLTVV.

This clonotype was found a few times. The rearrangement uses TRBV20-1 and TRBJ2-4; TRBD1 might be the D (6 bases). CDR1 is DFQATT and CDR2 is SNEGSKA in the germline V gene (reference sequence). The V end was cut by 3 bases, the J end by 8 bases, with 8 bases between. The length of the CDR3 is 11 residues. The CDR3 protein is CSASWGHIQYF. The CDR3 DNA follows: TGCAGTGCTAGTTGGGGGCACATTCAGTACTTC.

This clonotype was counted only a few times. The chain joins TRBV3-1 to TRBJ1-2; possibly TRBD1 for D (5 bases). The CDR3 is 13 amino acids. Deletions cut 3 bases from V and 7 bases from J, with 12 bases between. Germline CDR1 and CDR2: LGHDT and YNNKEL (reference sequence). The CDR3 DNA sequence: TGTGCCAGCAGCCATACAGTGGGACCTGGCTACACCTTC. As protein: CASSHTVGPGYTF.

This clonotype was observed many times. The chain combines TRBV4-1 with TRBJ1-1, with a tentative D call TRBD1 (5 bases). There are 13 residues in the CDR3. Germline lookup yields CDR1 MGHRA and CDR2 YSYEKL. Trimming took off 0 bases at V and 4 bases at J, with 6 bases between the two ends. The CDR3 protein is CASSQERGTEAFF. The CDR3 nucleotides are TGCGCCAGCAGCCAAGAGAGGGGCACTGAAGCTTTCTTT.

This chain joins TRBV5-1 and TRBJ2-7, with D maybe TRBD1 (5 bases). Per the germline V gene, CDR1 is SGHRS and CDR2 is YFSETQ. CDR3 length equals 16 residues. With 5 bases removed from V and 2 bases from J, the gap between germline ends came to 20 bases. The chain's CDR3 is CASSSDPPTEAYEQYF. CDR3 nucleotide sequence: TGCGCCAGCAGTTCCGACCCCCCGACAGAAGCCTACGAGCAGTACTTC. Full variable domain (missing parts from reference TRBV5-1 and TRBJ2-7): KAGVTQTPRYLIKTRGQQVTLSCSPISGHRSVSWYQQTPGQGLQFLFEYFSETQRNKGNFPGRFSGRQFSNSRSEMNVSTLELGDSALYLCASSSDPPTEAYEQYFGPGTRLTVT.

CDR3 protein: CASSPRQGRVSYEQYF. CDR3 sequence (DNA): TGTGCCAGCAGTCCCCGACAGGGCAGGGTCTCCTACGAGCAGTACTTC. V gene TRBV27 combines with J gene TRBJ2-7, with 7 bases matching TRBD1. V shed 5 bases and J 0 bases; nucleotides not matched to a gene: 10. Germline CDR1 MNHEY, CDR2 SMNVEV (reference sequence). The CDR3 is made up of 16 amino acids.

This clonotype was observed a handful of times. V gene TRBV5-5 combines with J gene TRBJ2-7; D is possibly TRBD1 or TRBD2 (6 bases each). This CDR3 region has 15 residues. V was pared by 4 bases and J by 4 bases, with 18 bases between. Germline V gene lookup returns CDR1 SGHKS and CDR2 YYEKEE (reference sequence). CDR3 sequence reads: CASSAQEGEWYEQYF. The DNA for the CDR3 is TGTGCCAGCAGCGCCCAGGAGGGGGAGTGGTACGAGCAGTACTTC.

This clonotype was recorded a few times. The chain couples TRBV7-2 to TRBJ2-7, with D perhaps matching TRBD1 (5 bases). CDR3 length equals 13 residues. The V gene lost 8 bases and the J gene lost 2 bases, with 13 bases spanning the gap. The germline V gene encodes CDR1 SGHTA and CDR2 FQGNSA. The DNA for the CDR3 is TGTGCCAGCTCCCGACAGTCAACCTACGAGCAGTACTTC. The encoded protein is CASSRQSTYEQYF.

This clonotype was seen a handful of times. The J gene is TRBJ2-1, the V gene TRBV24-1; no firm D call. From germline, CDR1 is KGHDR and CDR2 SFDVKD. V lost 5 bases and J lost 0, with 10 bases in between. The CDR3 consists of 15 residues. The CDR3 here is CATSGSGTSYNEQFF. Here the CDR3 DNA reads TGTGCCACCAGTGGGTCTGGTACCTCCTACAATGAGCAGTTCTTC.

The chain employs TRBV4-1 and TRBJ2-3, with 7 positions matching TRBD2. Germline V gene data show CDR1 as MGHRA and CDR2 as YSYEKL. With V trimmed by 4 bases and J by 0 bases, 13 bases remained unmatched. This CDR3 is built from 18 residues. Written as DNA, the CDR3 is TGCGCCAGCAGCCCCCTGGGGAGGGCACCATCGAGCACAGATACGCAGTATTTT. Its translation is CASSPLGRAPSSTDTQYF.

This clonotype came up a few times. This sequence joins TRBV15 and TRBJ2-3; 7 positions match TRBD2. There are 16 residues in the CDR3. V gave up 0 bases and J gave up 3 bases; unmatched junction bases: 6. Germline V CDR1 and CDR2: LNHNV, YYDKDF (reference sequence). The CDR3 protein is CATSRDTGGGTDTQYF. CDR3 coding DNA: TGTGCCACCAGCAGAGATACGGGAGGAGGTACAGATACGCAGTATTTT. Combining the CDR3 with reference TRBV15 and TRBJ2-3 gives the whole variable domain DAMVIQNPRYQVTQFGKPVTLSCSQTLNHNVMYWYQQKSSQAPKLLFHYYDKDFNNEADTPDNFQSRRPNTSFCFLDIRSPGLGDTAMYLCATSRDTGGGTDTQYFGPGTRLTVL.

The rearrangement uses TRBV5-1 and TRBJ2-5, with 8 bases lining up with TRBD1. CDR3 length: 15 amino acids. V lost 3 bases and J lost 1; bases outside the gene matches: 5. CDR1 and CDR2 from the germline V gene are SGHRS and YFSETQ. The CDR3 protein is CASSSVTGAQETQYF. The CDR3 coding sequence is TGCGCCAGCAGCTCTGTGACAGGGGCCCAAGAGACCCAGTACTTC.

The rearrangement uses TRBV5-1 and TRBJ2-4, with D possibly matching TRBD1 (6 bases). The CDR3 extends over 13 amino acids. The ends were cut back, 4 bases at V and 6 bases at J, with 11 bases in the middle. The germline CDR1 and CDR2 sequences are SGHRS and YFSETQ. CDR3 DNA: TGCGCCAGCAGCACGCCACAGGGAAACATTCAGTACTTC. Translated: CASSTPQGNIQYF. The full variable domain, in which reference TRBV5-1 and TRBJ2-4 provide the parts outside the CDR3, is KAGVTQTPRYLIKTRGQQVTLSCSPISGHRSVSWYQQTPGQGLQFLFEYFSETQRNKGNFPGRFSGRQFSNSRSEMNVSTLELGDSALYLCASSTPQGNIQYFGAGTRLSVL.

In this sample, this clonotype turned up a few times. The chain recombines TRBV7-8 with TRBJ2-7, with 9 bases fitting TRBD2. This CDR3 contains 18 residues. Germline V gene lookup returns CDR1 SGHVS and CDR2 FQNEAQ. The V segment lost 2 bases and the J segment 0 bases; nucleotides outside the gene matches: 11. CDR3 in amino acids: CASSLRASGTVSSYEQYF. CDR3 coding DNA: TGTGCCAGCAGCTTACGAGCTAGCGGGACTGTCAGCTCCTACGAGCAGTACTTC. The full variable domain, its missing parts supplied by reference TRBV7-8 and TRBJ2-7, is GAGVSQSPRYKVAKRGQDVALRCDPISGHVSLFWYQQALGQGPEFLTYFQNEAQLDKSGLPSDRFFAERPEGSVSTLKIQRTQQEDSAVYLCASSLRASGTVSSYEQYFGPGTRLTVT.

This clonotype was seen at least ten times. Here the CDR3 reads CASSLRGFTSNEQFF. Written as DNA, the CDR3 is TGCGCCAGCAGCTTGAGAGGTTTTACTAGCAATGAGCAGTTCTTC. The chain uses TRBV5-1 and TRBJ2-1, with TRBD2 as a possible D gene (5 bases). The CDR3 covers 15 residues. Per the germline V gene, CDR1 is SGHRS and CDR2 is YFSETQ. V lost 1 base, J lost 6 bases, and 14 bases lay in between.

V gene TRBV18 combines with J gene TRBJ2-2; perhaps TRBD1 as D (5 bases). This CDR3 region has 15 residues. CDR1 is KGHSH and CDR2 is LQKENI in the germline V gene. Trimming took 4 bases from V and 5 from J, leaving 14 bases between them. CDR3 coding DNA: TGTGCCAGCTCACAGGTGGGGCGCGAGACCGGGGAGCTGTTTTTT. Translating gives CASSQVGRETGELFF. Full variable domain (outside the CDR3, taken from reference TRBV18 and TRBJ2-2): NAGVMQNPRHLVRRRGQEARLRCSPMKGHSHVYWYRQLPEEGLKFMVYLQKENIIDESGMPKERFSAEFPKEGPSILRIQQVVRGDSAAYFCASSQVGRETGELFFGEGSRLTVL.

The V call is TRBV20-1, the J call TRBJ2-1; D unresolved. The CDR3 spans 18 residues. The germline V gene encodes CDR1 DFQATT and CDR2 SNEGSKA (reference sequence). V lost 0 bases, J lost 0 bases, and 18 bases lay in between. The CDR3 loop is CSARDSRDGASSYNEQFF. Written as DNA, the CDR3 is TGCAGTGCTAGAGATAGTCGTGACGGAGCCTCCTCCTACAATGAGCAGTTCTTC.